Below, one T cell receptor (beta chain) is given with its context. The entry originates in a study of early T cells in non-severe SARS-CoV-2 infection. TCRdb reprocessed the 5' RACE reads with MiXCR, giving one entry per CDR3 protein. The sample records some 91,000 distinct CDR3 sequences, under 15% being singletons. Sequenced sample: whole blood. The receptor's source is an adult who was a healthcare worker with PCR-confirmed SARS-CoV-2 infection or an uninfected control (not recorded which).

The CDR3 coding sequence is TGTGCCAGCAGAACTCCCCCTAGGCTATCATACACCGGGGAGCTGTTTTTT. As protein: CASRTPPRLSYTGELFF. This sequence joins TRBV28 and TRBJ2-2; no clear D gene. Germline CDR1 is MDHEN and CDR2 is SYDVKM. There are 17 residues in the CDR3. V lost 6 bases to trimming and J lost 3 bases, with 20 bases between them.